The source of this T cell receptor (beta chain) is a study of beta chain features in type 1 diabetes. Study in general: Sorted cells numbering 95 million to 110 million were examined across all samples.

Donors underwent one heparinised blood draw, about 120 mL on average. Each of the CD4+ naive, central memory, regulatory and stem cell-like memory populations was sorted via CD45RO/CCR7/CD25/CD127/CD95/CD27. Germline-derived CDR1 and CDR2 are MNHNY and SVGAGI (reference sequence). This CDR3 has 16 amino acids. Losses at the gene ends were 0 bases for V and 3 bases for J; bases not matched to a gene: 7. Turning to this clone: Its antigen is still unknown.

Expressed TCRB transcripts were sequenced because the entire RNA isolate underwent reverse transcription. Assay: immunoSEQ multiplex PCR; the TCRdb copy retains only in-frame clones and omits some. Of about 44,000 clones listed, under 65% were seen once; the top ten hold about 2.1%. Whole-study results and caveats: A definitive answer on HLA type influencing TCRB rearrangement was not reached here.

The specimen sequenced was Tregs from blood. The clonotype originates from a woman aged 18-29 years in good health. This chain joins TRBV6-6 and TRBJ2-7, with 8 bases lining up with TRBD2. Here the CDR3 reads CASSYSRLAGYYEQYF. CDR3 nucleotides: TGTGCCAGCAGTTACTCGCGGCTAGCGGGTTACTACGAGCAGTACTTC.